A single sample is the source of the 6 T cell receptor beta chains below, sequenced in a study of blood T cell repertoires in COVID-19 (dated by TCRdb to the early 2020s). Library method: the immunoSEQ multiplex PCR assay. In its TCRdb copy, this immuneACCESS table keeps in-frame sequences only and misses some clones. Where compared with another copy, unresolved V genes explain less than half of these, and the others have no known cause. The sample data list about 23,000 clones, and 94% of these were observed just once. Jointly, the top ten make up less than 4.5% of the sample. The specimen sequenced was peripheral blood. The receptors derive from a woman aged 50 to 60 with active COVID-19.

The chain combines TRBV27 with TRBJ1-2, with D unresolved. V lost 2 bases and J 1 base, leaving 11 bases between the germline ends. CDR3 size: 15 residues. CDR1 and CDR2 (germline): MNHEY, SMNVEV (reference sequence). The CDR3 loop is CASSLIAGFNYGYTF. DNA for the CDR3: TGTGCCAGCAGTTTAATAGCGGGTTTTAACTATGGCTACACCTTC.

The rearrangement links TRBV28 to TRBJ2-2; TRBD2 matches at 12 bases. The germline V gene has CDR1 MDHEN and CDR2 SYDVKM. V lost 8 bases to trimming and J lost 7 bases; unmatched junction nucleotides: 8. This CDR3 is built from 15 residues. The CDR3 reads CASAGSSGRGGELFF. In DNA form, the CDR3 reads TGTGCCAGCGCAGGGTCTAGCGGGAGGGGCGGGGAGCTGTTTTTT. The full variable domain, rest sourced from reference TRBV28 and TRBJ2-2, is DVKVTQSSRYLVKRTGEKVFLECVQDMDHENMFWYRQDPGLGLRLIYFSYDVKMKEKGDIPEGYSVSREKKERFSLILESASTNQTSMYLCASAGSSGRGGELFFGEGSRLTVL.

The chain combines TRBV12-3 or TRBV12-4 with TRBJ1-5; D ambiguous. The CDR3 is 13 residues long. V lost 0 bases, J lost 7 bases, and 7 bases lay in between. Here the CDR3 reads CASSLAGVQPQHF. CDR3 nucleotides: TGTGCCAGCAGTTTAGCAGGAGTGCAGCCCCAGCATTTT.

The chain is built from TRBV3-1 (or the pseudogene TRBV3-2) and TRBJ1-1; TRBD1 agrees at 7 bases. This CDR3 has 14 amino acids. Looked up from germline, CDR1 is LGHDT and CDR2 is YNNKEL (reference sequence). V shed 5 bases and J 5 bases; nucleotides not matched to a gene: 8. This chain's CDR3 is CASSNQGVGTEAFF. The CDR3 nucleotides read TGTGCCAGCAGCAACCAGGGGGTAGGGACTGAAGCTTTCTTT.

The V gene is TRBV28, the J gene TRBJ1-2; a weak D match, TRBD1 (6 bases). V lost 3 bases and J lost 4, with 12 bases in between. CDR1 and CDR2 (germline): MDHEN, SYDVKM. This CDR3 has 14 residues. CDR3 bases: TGTGCCAGCAGTTTTCCGGACAGCCCCTATGGCTACACCTTC. Protein product: CASSFPDSPYGYTF.

This clone was detected only once. The chain is built from TRBV18 and TRBJ2-1; 9 bases fit TRBD2. Trimming cost V 4 bases and J 12 bases; bases outside gene matches: 1. The CDR3 runs to 11 residues. Per the germline V gene, CDR1 is KGHSH and CDR2 is LQKENI. The CDR3, as DNA: TGTGCCAGCTCACTGCGGGAGGGGCAGTTCTTC. This translates into CASSLREGQFF.